The clone carrying this T cell receptor (beta chain) was seen more than once but under ten times. The data originate from a study of response to subunit inactivated influenza vaccine. TCRdb reprocessed the RT-PCR reads with MiXCR, giving one entry per CDR3 protein. The sample has 450,000 to 600,000 distinct CDR3 sequences, around 8% seen once. This CDR3 comprises 15 residues. The V gene lost 2 bases and the J gene lost 6 bases, with 17 bases spanning the gap. CDR1 is MNHEY, CDR2 SVGEGT, per germline. The sequence came from a man aged 50 to 75 who received an inactivated influenza vaccine. The chain joins TRBV6-2 or TRBV6-3 to TRBJ2-7, with D maybe TRBD1 (7 bases). The sequenced sample was PBMCs from blood, obtained around 25 months after vaccination. DNA of the CDR3: TGTGCCAGCAGTTACCGGACAGGACTAAGTAGCGAGCAGTACTTC. Encoded protein: CASSYRTGLSSEQYF.